The 3 T cell receptor beta chains listed next were all sequenced from one sample in a study of blood T cell repertoires in COVID-19. The repertoire was sequenced with immunoSEQ multiplex PCR; TCRdb's copy has only in-frame clones and lacks some. Seen here are some 130,000 clones, about 87% observed once, and the top ten hold over 3.5%. Sample: peripheral blood. These receptors originate from a woman aged 55-75 years with acute or convalescent COVID-19.

This clone was counted between two and nine times. The chain is built from TRBV5-4 and TRBJ1-3; D uncertain. This CDR3 has 14 amino acids. Trimming stripped 4 bases from V and 7 bases from J, with 15 bases between. Germline-derived CDR1 and CDR2 are SGHNT and YYREEE (reference sequence). The CDR3 sequence is CASSPDPGGNTIYF. The CDR3, as DNA: TGTGCCAGCAGCCCGGATCCAGGTGGGAACACCATATATTTT. Full variable domain (outside the CDR3, taken from reference TRBV5-4 and TRBJ1-3): ETGVTQSPTHLIKTRGQQVTLRCSSQSGHNTVSWYQQALGQGPQFIFQYYREEENGRGNFPPRFSGLQFPNYSSELNVNALELDDSALYLCASSPDPGGNTIYFGEGSWLTVV.

This clone was seen only a few times. The rearrangement joins TRBV28 to TRBJ2-2; D perhaps matches TRBD2 (7 bases). In germline, CDR1 is MDHEN, CDR2 SYDVKM. This CDR3 is built from 15 residues. V lost 6 bases and J lost 0, with 11 bases in between. CDR3 sequence reads: CASRRGGANTGELFF. As DNA, the CDR3 is TGTGCCAGCAGGAGGGGGGGAGCGAACACCGGGGAGCTGTTTTTT. Variable domain in full (rest from reference TRBV28 and TRBJ2-2): DVKVTQSSRYLVKRTGEKVFLECVQDMDHENMFWYRQDPGLGLRLIYFSYDVKMKEKGDIPEGYSVSREKKERFSLILESASTNQTSMYLCASRRGGANTGELFFGEGSRLTVL.

This CDR3 is CACKGDRSNQPQHF. The CDR3, as DNA: TGTGCCTGCAAGGGGGACAGAAGCAATCAGCCCCAGCATTTT. J is TRBJ1-5 and V is TRBV6-5; 7 bases agree with TRBD1. Trimming removed 11 bases from V and 1 base from J; junction bases left unmatched: 8. Per the germline V gene, CDR1 is MNHEY and CDR2 is SVGAGI. The CDR3 totals 14 residues.